This TCR beta chain was recovered during a study of T cell repertoires in cytomegalovirus infection. MiXCR, run by TCRdb on the reads, gives a single entry per CDR3 protein. Of 750,000 to 950,000 distinct CDR3 sequences listed, almost 30% are singletons. V lost 2 bases to trimming and J lost 5 bases, with 18 bases between them. The CDR3 covers 16 residues. From germline, CDR1 is SGHVS and CDR2 FNYEAQ. General study points: Carriers of CMV plus the relevant HLA were identified by cumulative public TCR beta family frequency.

Comment on this clonotype: The antigen remains unidentified.

Here the sequenced sample was cultured CD8+ T cells from PBMCs, taken from culture after CMV antigen stimulation. This chain joins TRBV7-6 and TRBJ2-5; possibly TRBD1 for D (6 bases). The clonotype comes from a human donor in good health (CMV status not recorded). Some clones in this sample may be carry-over from other donors' samples. The CDR3 DNA sequence: TGTGCCAGCAGCTTACCTCCGAGGGGGTCGGGGGAGACCCAGTACTTC. Its protein product is CASSLPPRGSGETQYF.